A selection of T cell receptor beta chains follows, all from one sample in a study of T cell responses to AZD1222 COVID-19 vaccine. TCRdb keeps only in-frame clones here, not all; method: immunoSEQ multiplex PCR. The data contain 100,000 to 150,000 clones, around 90% of them singletons. Source: peripheral blood, taken on day 0 of MenACWY control vaccination. The receptors derive from an adult in good health. CDR3s leave out the opening cysteine and the closing phenylalanine or tryptophan. Each record gives: clone size, V gene, J gene, CDR3 protein. Clone size is given for some rows only: seen once, a few or many times, or a class if the clone is expanded.

>-|TRBV28|TRBJ1-6
ASGFRNSPLH
>-|TRBV19|TRBJ2-3
ASSIQLARTDTQY
>-|TRBV10-3|TRBJ1-5
AIGMGSNQPQH
>-|TRBV19|TRBJ1-4
ASSIDFAGEEDEKLF
>-|TRBV24-1|TRBJ1-1
ATSDGRQSMTF
>-|TRBV27|TRBJ1-5
ASRIGGTINQPQH
>once|TRBV6-6|TRBJ2-5
ASSYPQETQY
>once|TRBV4-3|TRBJ1-1
ASSQRPTVGTGFTEAF
>once|TRBV7-2|TRBJ1-5
ASSAGGAQPQH
>-|TRBV28|TRBJ2-5
ASSFPRLAGGQEETQY
>-|TRBV13|TRBJ2-7
ASSTTGLEGQGGYEQY
>-|TRBV6-5|TRBJ2-7
ASSYSRGALYEQY
>-|TRBV13|TRBJ2-2
ASSRRRDNTGELF
>-|TRBV28|TRBJ1-3
ASSSLSSGNTIY
>-|TRBV11-2|TRBJ2-1
ASSIFEGRNEQF
>-|TRBV6-5|TRBJ1-1
ASSSPGTGKAF
>-|TRBV6-5|TRBJ2-1
ASSYFSGGAFNEQF
>few|TRBV11-2|TRBJ1-6
ASSPPLGFPVH
>-|TRBV5-1|TRBJ2-5
ASSLMPLYSGGIQETQY
>-|TRBV28|TRBJ2-1
ASSRGLTSSYNEQF
>-|TRBV6-1|TRBJ1-3
ASSVRGPIYSGNTIY
>-|TRBV5-4|TRBJ2-5
ASSPRVEETQY
>-|TRBV6-2/TRBV6-3|TRBJ1-2
ASSYSTGPLYGYT
>-|TRBV5-5|TRBJ1-5
ASSLAGQPQH
>-|TRBV18|TRBJ2-3
ASSDPLAQDTQY
>-|TRBV28|TRBJ1-2
ASSPNWGYT
>-|TRBV28|TRBJ2-3
ASRWATDTQY
>-|TRBV10-3|TRBJ2-7
AISDDSYEQY
>-|TRBV29-1|TRBJ2-1
SVQGGGYEQF
>-|TRBV6-4|TRBJ1-5
ASAKTGDGNQPQH
>-|TRBV11-2|TRBJ2-2
ASSARAGGKNTGELF
>-|TRBV6-6|TRBJ1-3
ASSLGNTIY
>-|TRBV5-4|TRBJ2-5
ASSLGRNQETQY
>-|TRBV5-4|TRBJ1-2
ASSPRAGLYGYT
>-|TRBV9|TRBJ2-1
ASSVDNSGRRNEQF
>-|TRBV3-1/TRBV3-2|TRBJ2-4
ASSQGTSGRGWGIQY
>-|TRBV11-3|TRBJ1-6
ASSLGGGHSPLH
>-|TRBV5-6|TRBJ1-2
ASSGRDRVYGYT
>-|TRBV6-5|TRBJ1-1
ASSLRGANTEAF
>-|TRBV6-1|TRBJ1-5
ASSVRTGVENQPQH
>-|TRBV28|TRBJ2-7
ASSPPGGTFEQY
>few|TRBV6-6|TRBJ1-4
ASSSPDREGEKLF
>-|TRBV9|TRBJ1-5
ASSPRTGENQPQH
>-|TRBV7-8|TRBJ1-6
ASSFDATGLPLH
>-|TRBV28|TRBJ1-6
ASSLRVASPLH
>-|TRBV6-5|TRBJ2-1
ASSSNRLGQF
>-|TRBV5-4|TRBJ1-3
ASSLGAGLGNTIY
>-|TRBV13|TRBJ2-1
ASGDRDRLYNEQF
>-|TRBV7-9|TRBJ2-2
ASSPSGGTGELF
>-|TRBV5-4|TRBJ1-1
ASTDRVAMNTEAF